Below, one TCR beta chain is given with its context. The antigen remains unidentified. The data stem from a study of regulatory T cells in long-lasting Graves disease. Findings and caveats of the study: Persistent patients had a count of shared public clonotypes (approximately 3,000) that exceeded that of new patients (around 960).

Time point denoted: persistent/refractory GD, antithyroid drugs over 5 years with positive TRAb. Following extraction of RNA from PBMCs, that RNA was used to make the TCR library. American Thyroid Association guidelines defined Graves' disease diagnosis. Patients came through an endocrinology department, and that department was in Xi'an, China. Nine milliliters of peripheral blood went into EDTA tubes. The germline V gene has CDR1 MNHEY and CDR2 SVGEGT. The CDR3 contains 16 residues. Trimming took 2 bases from V and 7 from J; bases not matched to a gene: 6. Arm-PCR of CDR3 regions with iRepertoire HTBI primers generated TCR beta libraries. From the multiplex PCR reads, TCRdb called clonotypes with MiXCR, one entry per CDR3 protein. The sample holds a few hundred thousand distinct CDR3 sequences, 20% to 30% seen once.

The chain carries TRBV6-2 or TRBV6-3 and TRBJ2-2, with 11 bases that match TRBD2. The sequences come from peripheral blood mononuclear cells (PBMCs), collected when the disease was refractory, from a patient treated with antithyroid drugs. This clonotype was sampled from a female donor with Graves disease. CDR3 nucleotides: TGTGCCAGCAGTTACCGAACTAGCGGGGGTGACGGGGAGCTGTTTTTT. Its translation is CASSYRTSGGDGELFF.